One sample yielded the 14 T cell receptor beta chains listed below, sequenced in a study of blood T cell repertoires in COVID-19. Assay used: immunoSEQ multiplex PCR; TCRdb lists only in-frame clones, some missing. The data show 490,000 or so clones, around 87% seen once. The sample comprised PBMCs or T cells enriched from blood (not recorded which). All receptors come from a woman between 35 and 50 years old who had recovered from COVID-19.

The V gene is TRBV7-2, the J gene TRBJ1-5; 8 positions agree with TRBD1. Trimming at V came to 1 base and at J to 6 bases, leaving 8 bases not matched to a gene. Germline V gene sequence: CDR1 SGHTA, CDR2 FQGNSA. The CDR3 length is 16 residues. CDR3 nucleotide sequence: TGTGCCAGCAGCTTAGATGAGGACAGGGAGGGTCAGCCCCAGCATTTT. As protein: CASSLDEDREGQPQHF.

V usage is TRBV18 and J usage is TRBJ1-1; 10 nucleotides match TRBD1. CDR3 size: 16 residues. V shed 3 bases, J shed 6 bases, and the junction held 10 bases outside the gene matches. Looked up from germline, CDR1 is KGHSH and CDR2 is LQKENI. DNA for the CDR3: TGTGCCAGCTCACCGGGGACAGGGGCAGGGGTGTCTGAAGCTTTCTTT. Protein: CASSPGTGAGVSEAFF. Looking up the rest from reference TRBV18 and TRBJ1-1 gives the full variable domain: NAGVMQNPRHLVRRRGQEARLRCSPMKGHSHVYWYRQLPEEGLKFMVYLQKENIIDESGMPKERFSAEFPKEGPSILRIQQVVRGDSAAYFCASSPGTGAGVSEAFFGQGTRLTVV.

The chain couples TRBV6-2 or TRBV6-3 to TRBJ1-3; 8 nucleotides align to TRBD1. Trimming took 5 bases from V and 1 from J; bases not matched to a gene: 16. This CDR3 contains 19 residues. Germline CDR1 reads MNHEY; CDR2 reads SVGEGT. CDR3 coding DNA: TGTGCCAGCAGTCCCGGACAGGGATATCAGTTTGGATCTGGAAACACCATATATTTT. It encodes CASSPGQGYQFGSGNTIYF.

The chain couples TRBV5-1 to TRBJ2-2, with TRBD2 matching 8 bases. The CDR3 has 17 residues. Trimming took 4 bases from V and 0 from J; bases not matched to a gene: 8. In germline, CDR1 is SGHRS, CDR2 YFSETQ. For the CDR3, the DNA is TGCGCCAGCAGCCCCGGGAGGGCCGTTGCGAACACCGGGGAGCTGTTTTTT. Its protein is CASSPGRAVANTGELFF.

The chain is built from TRBV7-2 and TRBJ2-1, with TRBD2 matching over 13 bases. The J segment lost 7 bases and the V segment lost 4 bases, leaving 4 bases of the junction unmatched. The CDR3 extends over 15 amino acids. Per germline, CDR1 SGHTA and CDR2 FQGNSA. CDR3 sequence: CASSSTSGRANEQFF. CDR3 bases: TGTGCCAGCAGCTCTACTAGCGGGAGGGCTAATGAGCAGTTCTTC.

The genes are TRBV18 and TRBJ2-7; 8 bases align to TRBD2. Germline V gives CDR1 KGHSH, CDR2 LQKENI. The CDR3 consists of 16 residues. V shed 4 bases and J 3 bases; nucleotides not matched to a gene: 11. CDR3 sequence reads: CASSLTGGTRDYEQYF. DNA of the CDR3: TGTGCCAGCTCACTTACGGGGGGGACGAGAGACTACGAGCAGTACTTC.

Only one count was recorded for this clone. The chain uses TRBV4-3 and TRBJ1-3; D is undetermined. There are 14 residues in the CDR3. V lost 1 base and J lost 3, with 7 bases in between. Germline-derived CDR1 and CDR2 are LGHNA and YSLEER. The chain's CDR3 is CASSQARVGNTIYF. In nucleotides, the CDR3 is TGCGCCAGCAGCCAAGCTCGGGTTGGAAACACCATATATTTT.

The V and J genes are TRBV19 and TRBJ1-2, with TRBD1 matching 7 bases. CDR3 length equals 15 residues. CDR1 and CDR2 (germline): LNHDA, SQIVND (reference sequence). Trimming took 4 bases from V and 5 from J; bases not matched to a gene: 10. CDR3 nucleotide sequence: TGTGCCAGTAGTAGAGGACAGGCACGGACTTATGGCTACACCTTC. Protein: CASSRGQARTYGYTF.

The CDR3 bases are TGTGCCAGCAGCCCCGGACAGGGGGCGCCAGCTTTCTTT. It codes for CASSPGQGAPAFF. The gene calls are TRBV11-3 and TRBJ1-1; 11 bases are shared with TRBD1. Germline CDR1 is SGHNT and CDR2 is YENEEA. After removal of 5 bases from V and 10 bases from J, the junction contained 6 bases not matched to a gene. The CDR3 consists of 13 residues.

The chain combines TRBV5-1 with TRBJ1-1, with TRBD1 matching over 8 bases. The germline V gene has CDR1 SGHRS and CDR2 YFSETQ. J gave up 3 bases and V 2 bases, and 3 bases lay outside the gene matches. The CDR3 has 14 amino acids. The CDR3 DNA follows: TGCGCCAGCAGCTTCGCGACAGGGGACACTGAAGCTTTCTTT. Its translation: CASSFATGDTEAFF.

This clone was detected only once. This chain connects TRBV4-1 to TRBJ2-5; D is possibly TRBD2 (6 bases). This CDR3 region has 15 residues. Germline V lookup: CDR1 MGHRA, CDR2 YSYEKL. V lost 1 base, J lost 5 bases, and 14 bases lay in between. This chain's CDR3 is CASSQAGALYETQYF. The CDR3 DNA is TGCGCCAGCAGCCAAGCGGGAGCGCTGTACGAGACCCAGTACTTC.

This clone was observed a few times. CDR3 residues: CASSQDLLAQETQYF. CDR3 DNA sequence: TGTGCCAGCAGCCAAGATTTACTAGCTCAAGAGACCCAGTACTTC. The chain recombines TRBV3-1 (or the pseudogene TRBV3-2) with TRBJ2-5; D perhaps matches TRBD2 (6 bases). Deletions cut 0 bases from V and 2 bases from J, with 10 bases between. The germline V gene has CDR1 LGHDT and CDR2 YNNKEL (reference sequence). This CDR3 has 15 residues.

The chain uses TRBV6-5 and TRBJ2-6; D gene ambiguous. Looked up from germline, CDR1 is MNHEY and CDR2 is SVGAGI. CDR3 length: 13 residues. The V gene lost 5 bases and the J gene lost 4 bases, with 6 bases spanning the gap. The CDR3 bases are TGTGCCAGCAGTCAGACAGGGGCCAACGTCCTGACTTTC. Translation: CASSQTGANVLTF.

The rearrangement uses TRBV2 and TRBJ2-1; 8 bases fit TRBD2. Germline CDR1 and CDR2: SNHLY and FYNNEI. The CDR3 runs 15 residues. V lost 6 bases and J lost 1; bases outside the gene matches: 5. The chain's CDR3 is CASSYSGTSYNEQFF. CDR3 sequence (DNA): TGTGCCAGCAGCTATAGCGGGACATCCTACAATGAGCAGTTCTTC.